This is a list of T cell receptor beta chains from one sample in a study of blood T cells in healthy people across ages. TCRdb re-called the 5' RACE reads through MiXCR, storing one row per CDR3 protein. Of roughly 700,000 distinct CDR3 sequences detected, roughly 30% appear once; the ten largest clones hold approximately 15%. Material for sequencing was blood. The receptors shown here come from an elderly woman in good health. Each CDR3 is given with its conserved first and last residue. The D gene is left open where the match is weak. Some rows mark clone size as missing; the rest say once, few, many or name a class of expanded clone.

many	TRBD1	TRBV5-6	TRBJ1-1	TGTGCCAGCAGCCCAGACATGGGACAGGTAAACACTGAAGCTTTCTTT	CASSPDMGQVNTEAFF
.	.	TRBV29-1	TRBJ1-1	TGCAGCGTACAATTCACGAACACTGAAGCTTTCTTT	CSVQFTNTEAFF
many	.	TRBV27	TRBJ2-5	TGTGCCAGCAGTCAACGAGGTGGGCTAGCCCTCCAAGAGACCCAGTACTTC	CASSQRGGLALQETQYF
.	.	TRBV14	TRBJ1-1	TGTGCCAGCAGCCATGGCGGGAGTTCCGACACTGAAGCTTTCTTT	CASSHGGSSDTEAFF
.	TRBD2	TRBV7-8	TRBJ2-1	TGTGCCAGCAGCCCTGAGTTGTGGGGGGGGGAATACAATGAGCAGTTCTTC	CASSPELWGGEYNEQFF
.	.	TRBV5-5	TRBJ2-5	TGTGCCAGCAGCTGGGCAGCCCAAGAGACCCAGTACTTC	CASSWAAQETQYF
.	.	TRBV20-1	TRBJ1-6	TGCAGTGCTGGCGCCGGGGTTCGGGGTCTTGCCCTCCACTTT	CSAGAGVRGLALHF
.	.	TRBV2	TRBJ2-4	TGTGCCAGCAGTAAACCACTAGCCAAAAACATTCAGTACTTC	CASSKPLAKNIQYF
many	.	TRBV20-1	TRBJ2-3	TGCAGTGCTAGGGCGCGGCGGGGACACCCGGATACGCAGTATTTT	CSARARRGHPDTQYF
.	TRBD1	TRBV10-3	TRBJ2-2	TGTGCCATCAGCACTGGACAGGGGGGAACCGGGGAGCTGTTTTTT	CAISTGQGGTGELFF
many	TRBD1	TRBV3-1	TRBJ2-7	TGTGCCAGCAGATTACACTCGGACAGGGGGGACGAGCAGTACTTC	CASRLHSDRGDEQYF
.	.	TRBV5-5	TRBJ2-7	TGTGCCAGCAGCTTTGGGCAGGATAACGAGCAGTACTTC	CASSFGQDNEQYF
once	TRBD1	TRBV18	TRBJ2-7	TGTGCCAGCAGCCAATTGGGACAGGGGGCCTACGAGCAGTACTTC	CASSQLGQGAYEQYF
many	TRBD1	TRBV12-3/TRBV12-4	TRBJ1-1	TGCGCCAGCAGTCAGGGGGCGGGCACTGAAGCTTTCTTT	CASSQGAGTEAFF
many	.	TRBV24-1	TRBJ2-7	TGTGCCACCAGTGATTTAACAGGCGAGCAGTACTTC	CATSDLTGEQYF